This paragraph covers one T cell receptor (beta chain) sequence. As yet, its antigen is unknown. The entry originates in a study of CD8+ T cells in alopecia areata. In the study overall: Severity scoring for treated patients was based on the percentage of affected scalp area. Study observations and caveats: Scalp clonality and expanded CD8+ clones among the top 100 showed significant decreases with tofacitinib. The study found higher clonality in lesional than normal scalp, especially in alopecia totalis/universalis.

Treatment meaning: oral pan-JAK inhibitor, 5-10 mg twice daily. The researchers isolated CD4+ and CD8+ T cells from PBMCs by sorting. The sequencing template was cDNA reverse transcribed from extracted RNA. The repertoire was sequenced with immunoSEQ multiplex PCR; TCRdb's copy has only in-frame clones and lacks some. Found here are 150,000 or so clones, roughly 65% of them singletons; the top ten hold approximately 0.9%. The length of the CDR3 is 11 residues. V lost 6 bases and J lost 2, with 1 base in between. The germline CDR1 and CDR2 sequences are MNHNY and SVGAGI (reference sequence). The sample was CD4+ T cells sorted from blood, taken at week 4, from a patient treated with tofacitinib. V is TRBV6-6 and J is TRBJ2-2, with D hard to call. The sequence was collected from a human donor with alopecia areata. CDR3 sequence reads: CASRNTGELFF. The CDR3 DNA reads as TGTGCCAGCAGAAACACCGGGGAGCTGTTTTTT.